Below are 17 T cell receptor beta chains sequenced from a single sample in a study of blood T cell repertoires in COVID-19 (TCRdb year 2020). Library method: the immunoSEQ multiplex PCR assay. In its TCRdb copy, this immuneACCESS table keeps in-frame sequences only and misses some clones. Where compared with another copy, unresolved V genes explain less than half of these, and the others have no known cause. This sample lists 200,000 to 250,000 clones; 85% were detected once. The top ten hold around 6.5% of the sample. Specimen: peripheral blood. The receptors were gathered from a woman in her sixties or seventies with active or convalescent COVID-19.

The chain couples TRBV4-1 to TRBJ2-3; 8 bases are a match to TRBD1. V was clipped by 2 bases and J by 1 base; unmatched bases: 5. The V gene's germline CDR1 is MGHRA and CDR2 YSYEKL. The CDR3 runs 16 residues. CDR3 nucleotides: TGCGCCAGCAGCCAACAGGGGGCGCCGGGCACAGATACGCAGTATTTT. It yields the protein CASSQQGAPGTDTQYF.

The CDR3 is CASSYPTGGSFGYTF. The CDR3 nucleotides are TGTGCCAGCAGTTACCCTACAGGGGGTAGTTTTGGCTACACCTTC. This chain uses TRBV6-6 with TRBJ1-2; 8 nucleotides align to TRBD1. The V gene's germline CDR1 is MNHNY and CDR2 SVGAGI (reference sequence). Unmatched junction bases numbered 9, after V lost 2 bases and J lost 7 bases. This CDR3 is built from 15 residues.

The genes are TRBV11-3 and TRBJ2-2; 9 bases are shared with TRBD1. The CDR3 is 19 amino acids. Germline-derived CDR1 and CDR2 are SGHNT and YENEEA. The V and J ends lost 5 bases and 6 bases, in that order; junction bases with no gene match: 19. The DNA of the CDR3 is TGTGCCAGCAGCACTAGGGGCCCGCTCGGGACAGGGATCCCCGGGGAGCTGTTTTTT. Encoded protein: CASSTRGPLGTGIPGELFF.

The V and J genes are TRBV15 and TRBJ2-1; tentative D call: TRBD2 (7 bases). V was shortened by 0 bases and J by 5 bases, with 17 bases between the two germline ends. Germline V CDR1 and CDR2: LNHNV, YYDKDF (reference sequence). The CDR3 consists of 17 residues. In DNA, the CDR3 is TGTGCCACCAGCAGAGATCTAATCGCGGGGGCTAACAATGAGCAGTTCTTC. This sequence encodes CATSRDLIAGANNEQFF.

The V and J genes are TRBV11-2 and TRBJ1-6; 9 nucleotides align to TRBD1. CDR1 and CDR2 from the germline V gene are SGHAT and FQNNGV. The CDR3 consists of 14 residues. Trimming took 2 bases from V and 11 from J; bases not matched to a gene: 4. This CDR3 reads CASSLLQGATPLHF. In DNA form, the CDR3 reads TGTGCCAGCAGCTTATTACAGGGGGCAACACCCCTCCACTTT.

This chain uses TRBV24-1 with TRBJ2-7; the D gene is possibly TRBD2 (5 bases). V was pared by 2 bases and J by 2 bases, with 9 bases between. The CDR3 sequence is 14 residues long. The germline gives CDR1 KGHDR, CDR2 SFDVKD. As DNA, the CDR3 is TGTGCCACCAGTGATTCACGGGATACCTACGAGCAGTACGTC. This translates into CATSDSRDTYEQYV.

This clone has just one count. The J gene is TRBJ1-2, the V gene TRBV2, with a tentative D call TRBD1 (5 bases). CDR1 and CDR2 (germline): SNHLY, FYNNEI. The CDR3 covers 15 residues. Trimming took 6 bases from V and 3 from J, leaving 17 bases between them. The CDR3 coding sequence is TGTGCCAGCAGAAGGACATCCAGCTACTACTATGGCTACACCTTC. Its protein product is CASRRTSSYYYGYTF.

The chain is built from TRBV19 and TRBJ1-2; D is undetermined. Looked up from germline, CDR1 is LNHDA and CDR2 is SQIVND (reference sequence). The CDR3 has 13 residues. Trimming cost V 11 bases and J 0 bases, with 13 bases left between them. The CDR3 here is CASYSPTNYGYTF. The CDR3 DNA sequence: TGTGCCTCTTACTCCCCAACTAACTATGGCTACACCTTC.

The V gene is TRBV28, the J gene TRBJ1-1; D is unclear. CDR3 length equals 14 residues. The V end lost 10 bases, the J end lost 1 base, and 16 bases lay between the germline ends. CDR1 is MDHEN, CDR2 SYDVKM, per germline. The CDR3 bases are TGTGCCACCACGGGAGACAACTGGAACACTGAAGCTTTCTTT. Its translation is CATTGDNWNTEAFF.

The chain is built from TRBV7-2 and TRBJ1-2; TRBD1 matches at 7 bases. The germline V gene encodes CDR1 SGHTA and CDR2 FQGNSA. The CDR3 consists of 13 residues. V was pared by 6 bases and J by 2 bases, with 3 bases of the junction left unmatched. The CDR3 spells CASSSQGNYGYTF. CDR3 DNA: TGTGCCAGCAGTTCACAGGGGAACTATGGCTACACCTTC.

The chain combines TRBV29-1 with TRBJ2-1, with TRBD1 matching over 7 bases. Germline trimming cut 7 bases from V and 6 bases from J; bases unmatched to any gene: 9. The CDR3 spans 13 residues. Looked up from germline, CDR1 is SQVTM and CDR2 is ANQGSEA. The CDR3 DNA reads as TGCAGCGCCGACAGGGTTTGGGGCAATGAGCAGTTCTTC. It specifies CSADRVWGNEQFF.

This rearrangement joins TRBV9 to TRBJ1-5; D remains unclear. The germline V gene has CDR1 SGDLS and CDR2 YYNGEE. V gave up 4 bases and J gave up 5 bases, with 13 bases separating them. CDR3 size: 14 residues. CDR3 sequence reads: CASSSEGFYQPQHF. The CDR3 DNA reads TGTGCCAGCAGCTCCGAGGGATTTTATCAGCCCCAGCATTTT.

The chain carries TRBV7-6 and TRBJ1-3; 9 nucleotides align to TRBD1. Per the germline V gene, CDR1 is SGHVS and CDR2 is FNYEAQ. CDR3 length equals 15 residues. The J segment lost 5 bases and the V segment lost 5 bases, leaving 7 bases of the junction unmatched. CDR3 loop: CASSPLGQGRNTIYF. The DNA of the CDR3 is TGTGCCAGCAGCCCGTTGGGACAGGGAAGAAACACCATATATTTT.

The chain recombines TRBV5-1 with TRBJ2-1, with 12 nucleotides matching TRBD2. With V trimmed by 4 bases and J by 7 bases, 9 bases remained unmatched. The CDR3 covers 16 residues. The germline V gene encodes CDR1 SGHRS and CDR2 YFSETQ. In DNA, the CDR3 is TGCGCCAGCAGCGCTGGAGGACTAGCGGGAAGGAATGAGCAGTTCTTC. Encoded protein: CASSAGGLAGRNEQFF.

This chain uses TRBV19 with TRBJ2-1; 9 nucleotides line up with TRBD1. Germline V gene data show CDR1 as LNHDA and CDR2 as SQIVND (reference sequence). The CDR3 loop spans 14 amino acids. The trim removed 4 bases at V and 9 bases at J, leaving 7 bases unmatched. In DNA form, the CDR3 reads TGTGCCAGTAGTACAACAGGGGGCTTAGCTGAGCAGTTCTTC. Its protein product is CASSTTGGLAEQFF.

The CDR3 DNA is TGTGCCAGCAGCCCACTGGGACTAGCGGGGGGAGGCTCCTACAATGAGCAGTTCTTC. It translates to CASSPLGLAGGGSYNEQFF. The rearrangement joins TRBV3-1 (or the pseudogene TRBV3-2) to TRBJ2-1, with TRBD2 matching over 15 bases. V shed 4 bases and J 0 bases; nucleotides not matched to a gene: 7. The CDR3 is 19 amino acids. CDR1 LGHDT and CDR2 YNNKEL come from the germline V gene (reference sequence).

The J gene is TRBJ2-5, the V gene TRBV5-1; 7 bases are shared with TRBD2. J lost 0 bases, V lost 1 base, and 3 bases had no gene match. Germline CDR1 SGHRS, CDR2 YFSETQ. This CDR3 is 15 amino acids long. CDR3 in DNA: TGCGCCAGCAGCTTGCCAGCGGGAAACCAAGAGACCCAGTACTTC. It is translated as CASSLPAGNQETQYF.